This paragraph covers one T cell receptor beta chain sequence. Its specificity is not known. The record originates from a study of cytomegalovirus exposure and HLA in healthy donors. Study context: The 120 validation repertoires, a later analysis reported, used the same platform as the roughly 650 repertoires from the first cohort. Study-level points and caveats: A few CMV-associated chains proved CMV antigen-specific in vitro. Subsequent analysis showed first-cohort TCR clusters tending to co-occur in about 110 validation repertoires.

The CDR3 is made up of 15 amino acids. V lost 0 bases, J lost 0 bases, and 8 bases lay in between. CDR1 is SGHNT, CDR2 YENEEA, per germline. Sequencing used immunoSEQ multiplex PCR; TCRdb keeps in-frame clones, though not all of them. Here the sample spans 80,000 or so clones, roughly 94% being singletons. The chain couples TRBV11-3 to TRBJ1-1; the D is unclear. This receptor was obtained from a woman aged 18 to 35 in good health and CMV-seronegative. Specimen: PBMCs. CDR3 region: CASSLDGLMNTEAFF. DNA of the CDR3: TGTGCCAGCAGCTTAGATGGACTCATGAACACTGAAGCTTTCTTT.